What follows are 3 T cell receptor beta chains derived from one specimen sequenced in a study of shared clonotypes between healthy human individuals. Sequencing was performed with immunoSEQ multiplex PCR; in TCRdb, only in-frame clones are kept and a portion is missing. The sample lists over a million clones; 70% to 80% were seen once. Sequences were obtained from memory CD4+ T cells from PBMCs. Noted subset: CD45RA-negative fraction. These receptors all stem from a young man in good health. Some clones in this sample may be carry-over from other donors' samples.

This clone was seen just once. V usage is TRBV28 and J usage is TRBJ2-2, with TRBD1 as a possible D gene (7 bases). CDR1 is MDHEN, CDR2 SYDVKM, per germline. This CDR3 spans 16 amino acids. V lost 3 bases to trimming and J lost 3 bases, with 14 bases between them. The CDR3 DNA sequence: TGTGCCAGCAGTTTGGTGACAGGGAGGTACACCGGGGAGCTGTTTTTT. It yields the protein CASSLVTGRYTGELFF.

In its sample, this clone was seen a few times. This chain joins TRBV29-1 and TRBJ1-2, with D perhaps TRBD1 (6 bases). The CDR3 totals 12 residues. Germline V gives CDR1 SQVTM, CDR2 ANQGSEA. Trimming removed 7 bases from V and 6 bases from J, with 15 bases in between. Here the CDR3 DNA reads TGCAGCGGCTACCGGGACAAAGATGGCTACACCTTC. Translation: CSGYRDKDGYTF.

The rearrangement links TRBV5-1 to TRBJ1-3; D unresolved. CDR1 is SGHRS, CDR2 YFSETQ, per germline. The CDR3 is 16 amino acids. V was clipped by 0 bases and J by 4 bases, with 14 bases between them. For the CDR3, the DNA is TGCGCCAGCAGCTTGGCCTTATCGGGTAACGGAAACACCATATATTTT. It yields the protein CASSLALSGNGNTIYF.